Each of the 10 T cell receptor beta chains below was sequenced from the same sample in a study of spatial heterogeneity in lung cancer. Time point: sample taken at primary tumor resection. TCRdb itself ran the 5' RACE reads through MiXCR, one entry per CDR3 protein. Of about 45,000 distinct CDR3 sequences listed, approximately 7% are singletons. The input for sequencing was PBMCs, taken at surgery. The receptors come from a female donor with early-stage non-small cell lung cancer.

The V call is TRBV7-9, the J call TRBJ1-4, with TRBD1 matching over 8 bases. The CDR3 length is 13 residues. J lost 3 bases, V lost 7 bases, and 1 base had no gene match. CDR1 SEHNR and CDR2 FQNEAQ come from the germline V gene (reference sequence). The CDR3 here is CASTRGPNEKLFF. Written as DNA, the CDR3 is TGTGCCAGCACCAGGGGGCCTAATGAAAAACTGTTTTTT.

V gene TRBV9 combines with J gene TRBJ1-6; D possibly corresponds to TRBD1 (5 bases). Trimming took off 0 bases at V and 7 bases at J, with 8 bases between the two ends. The CDR3 covers 14 residues. CDR1 and CDR2 (germline): SGDLS, YYNGEE. CDR3: CASSVAGANSPLHF. CDR3 sequence (DNA): TGTGCCAGCAGCGTAGCCGGGGCAAATTCACCCCTCCACTTT.

This CDR3 is CASSLVRAEKLFF. The CDR3 region has the DNA TGTGCCAGCAGTTTAGTCAGGGCGGAAAAACTGTTTTTT. This chain uses TRBV28 with TRBJ1-4, with D tentatively TRBD1 (5 bases). V lost 2 bases and J lost 8, with 9 bases in between. The V gene's germline CDR1 is MDHEN and CDR2 SYDVKM. The CDR3 has 13 amino acids.

This clonotype was counted many times. The rearrangement uses TRBV5-1 and TRBJ2-1; 10 bases are shared with TRBD1. CDR1 is SGHRS and CDR2 is YFSETQ in the germline V gene. Unmatched junction bases numbered 6, after V lost 4 bases and J lost 8 bases. The CDR3 has 14 residues. The CDR3, as DNA: TGCGCCAGCAGCGGAGGACAGGGGGGGTATGAGCAGTTCTTC. Protein: CASSGGQGGYEQFF.

This clonotype was seen repeatedly, ten times or more. The rearrangement uses TRBV10-3 and TRBJ1-6; no clear D gene. This CDR3 is built from 13 residues. The V gene's germline CDR1 is ENHRY and CDR2 SYGVKD. Trimming took 6 bases from V and 6 from J, leaving 9 bases between them. The CDR3: CAIRRGSNSPLHF. The CDR3 DNA reads as TGTGCCATCAGGCGGGGTAGTAATTCACCCCTCCACTTT.

In the case of this clonotype: This may be a read error, as it is one base from a much larger clone. The genes are TRBV5-1 and TRBJ2-3, with D tentatively TRBD1 or TRBD2 (6 bases each). CDR3 length: 16 residues. CDR1 and CDR2 (germline): SGHRS, YFSETQ. This CDR3 reads CTSSPDSGAAEDTQYF. CDR3 coding DNA: TGCACCAGCAGCCCGGATTCGGGGGCCGCGGAAGATACGCAGTATTTT. Combining the CDR3 with reference TRBV5-1 and TRBJ2-3 gives the whole variable domain KAGVTQTPRYLIKTRGQQVTLSCSPISGHRSVSWYQQTPGQGLQFLFEYFSETQRNKGNFPGRFSGRQFSNSRSEMNVSTLELGDSALYLCTSSPDSGAAEDTQYFGPGTRLTVL.

This clonotype has ten or more counts. This chain joins TRBV12-3 or TRBV12-4 and TRBJ1-5; maybe TRBD1 (6 bases). Trimming cost V 5 bases and J 2 bases, with 13 bases left between them. CDR3 length: 15 amino acids. This CDR3 is CASSETGTGNQPQHF. DNA for the CDR3: TGTGCCAGCAGTGAAACAGGGACTGGCAATCAGCCCCAGCATTTT.

This rearrangement joins TRBV12-3 or TRBV12-4 to TRBJ1-1; TRBD1 agrees at 9 bases. The junction had 4 bases not matched to a gene; V was cut back by 4 bases and J by 1 base. CDR3 length: 15 residues. The CDR3 spells CASSYRTGENTEAFF. CDR3 sequence (DNA): TGTGCCAGCAGTTACCGGACAGGGGAGAACACTGAAGCTTTCTTT.

This clonotype was recorded a few times. The V and J genes are TRBV9 and TRBJ2-7, with D tentatively TRBD1 (6 bases). Germline lookup yields CDR1 SGDLS and CDR2 YYNGEE. There are 13 residues in the CDR3. The V gene lost 7 bases and the J gene lost 0 bases, with 11 bases spanning the gap. CDR3 nucleotides: TGTGCCAGCCAGGGGACATCCTCCTACGAGCAGTACTTC. Translation: CASQGTSSYEQYF.

This clonotype has just a few counts. This chain uses TRBV4-2 with TRBJ1-6; TRBD1 matches 9 bases. V lost 0 bases to trimming and J lost 7 bases; unmatched junction nucleotides: 4. The CDR3 covers 16 residues. The germline gives CDR1 LGHNA, CDR2 YNFKEQ. The CDR3 is CASSQDKTGGNSPLHF. In DNA form, the CDR3 reads TGTGCCAGCAGCCAAGATAAAACAGGGGGCAATTCACCCCTCCACTTT.